This TCR beta chain came from a study of blood T cell repertoires in COVID-19. The length of the CDR3 is 17 residues. V lost 3 bases and J lost 0; bases outside the gene matches: 3. The V gene's germline CDR1 is LGHDT and CDR2 YNNKEL (reference sequence). This clone showed up many times. Original data processing: Researchers report that nucleated cell counts were estimated from reference gene primer amplification. This table comes from immunoSEQ multiplex PCR, and its TCRdb copy is limited to in-frame clones, with some not included. V, J and clone size are those of that table, while D and trimming were read from the DNA. This sample has 150,000 to 200,000 clones, with 81% found just once.

This sequence joins TRBV3-1 (or the pseudogene TRBV3-2) and TRBJ1-6, with 9 bases aligning to TRBD1. Sequencing was carried out using peripheral blood. The sequence came from a man in his 60s with active or convalescent COVID-19. CDR3 amino acids: CASSQGQGFSYNSPLHF. The CDR3 nucleotides are TGTGCCAGCAGCCAGGGACAGGGATTCTCCTATAATTCACCCCTCCACTTT.